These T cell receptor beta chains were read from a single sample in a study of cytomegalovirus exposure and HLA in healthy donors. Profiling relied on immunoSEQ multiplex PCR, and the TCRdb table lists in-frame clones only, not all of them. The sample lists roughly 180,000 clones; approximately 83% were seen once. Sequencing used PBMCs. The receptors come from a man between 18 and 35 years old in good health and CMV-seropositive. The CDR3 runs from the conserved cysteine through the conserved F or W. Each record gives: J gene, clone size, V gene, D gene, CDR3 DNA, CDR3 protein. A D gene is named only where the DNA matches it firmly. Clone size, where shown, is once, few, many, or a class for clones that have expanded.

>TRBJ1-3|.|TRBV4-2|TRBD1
TGTGCCAGCAGCCAAGATTTGGGACAGGGCTGGGACACCATATATTTT
CASSQDLGQGWDTIYF
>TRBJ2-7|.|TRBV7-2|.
TGTGCCAGCAGCTTAGCTTCCCAGGGGTTCTCCTACGAGCAGTACTTC
CASSLASQGFSYEQYF
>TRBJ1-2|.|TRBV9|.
TGTGCCAGCAGCGCCCCCCCCTCTGTCGACTATGGCTACACCTTC
CASSAPPSVDYGYTF
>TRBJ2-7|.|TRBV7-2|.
TGTGCCAGCACTTACCCCCCCAGGGGCTTGGGTGAGCAGTACTTC
CASTYPPRGLGEQYF
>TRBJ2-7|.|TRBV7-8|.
TGTGCCAGCAGATGGGGCGGCACAAGATACTCCTACGAGCAGTACTTC
CASRWGGTRYSYEQYF
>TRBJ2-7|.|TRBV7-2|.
TGTGCCAGCAGCTTCGGCGGGGTCGGCGAGCAGTACTTC
CASSFGGVGEQYF
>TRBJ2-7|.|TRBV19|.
TGTGCCAGTAGTACACGACAGGTTCCCTACGAGCAGTACTTC
CASSTRQVPYEQYF
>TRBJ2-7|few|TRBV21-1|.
TGTGCCAGCAGCAATTCCTCCCCCGAGGACAGGGTCAACGAGCAGTACTTC
CASSNSSPEDRVNEQYF
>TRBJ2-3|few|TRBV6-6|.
TGTGCCAGCAGTTACCTTGCAGGGCGGAGCACAGATACGCAGTATTTT
CASSYLAGRSTDTQYF
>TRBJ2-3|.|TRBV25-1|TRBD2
TGTGCCAGCAGTGACCCCAGGGCGCGGGGGGGCTCCGCAGATACGCAGTATTTT
CASSDPRARGGSADTQYF
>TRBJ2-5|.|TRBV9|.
TGTGCCAGCAGCGTAGAAGGAGGGAGGGAGACCCAGTACTTC
CASSVEGGRETQYF
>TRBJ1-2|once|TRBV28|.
TGTGCCAGCAGTCCCCCCCAGGCACAGTCCTATGGCTACACCTTC
CASSPPQAQSYGYTF
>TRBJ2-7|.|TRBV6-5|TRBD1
TGTGCCAGCAGTTACTTCGGGACAGGGGGAGACGAGCAGTACTTC
CASSYFGTGGDEQYF
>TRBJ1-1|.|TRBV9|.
TGTGCCAGCAGCGTGGAGGGGATGAACACTGAAGCTTTCTTT
CASSVEGMNTEAFF
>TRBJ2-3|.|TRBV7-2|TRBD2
TGTGCCAGCAGCTTGATAGCGGGTAGCACAGATACGCAGTATTTT
CASSLIAGSTDTQYF
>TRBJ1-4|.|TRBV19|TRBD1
TGTGCCAGTAGTATACGCCCGGGACAGGGGGTCAGTGAACTGTTTTTT
CASSIRPGQGVSELFF
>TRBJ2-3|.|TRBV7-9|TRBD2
TGTGCCAGCAGCTCGTGGACTAGCGTCAGCACAGATACGCAGTATTTT
CASSSWTSVSTDTQYF
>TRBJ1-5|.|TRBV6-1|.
TGTGCCAGCAGTCAAACAGGGTTGGGCAATCAGCCCCAGCATTTT
CASSQTGLGNQPQHF
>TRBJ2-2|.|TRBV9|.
TGTGCCAGCAGCGTAGATCGAGGTGGCACCGGGGAGCTGTTTTTT
CASSVDRGGTGELFF
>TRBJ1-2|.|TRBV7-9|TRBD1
TGTGCCAGCAGCCACAGGGGGTTGGGCTATGGCTACACCTTC
CASSHRGLGYGYTF
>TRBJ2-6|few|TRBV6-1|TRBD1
TGTGCCAGCAGGGAAAACAGGGGACGTGGGGCCAACGTCCTGACTTTC
CASRENRGRGANVLTF
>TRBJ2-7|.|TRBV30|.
TGTGCCTGGAACCCGGGACAACCCTACGAGCAGTACTTC
CAWNPGQPYEQYF
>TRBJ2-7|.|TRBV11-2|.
TGTGCCAGCAGCGCTCCAACAGGTGGCGACGAGCAGTACTTC
CASSAPTGGDEQYF
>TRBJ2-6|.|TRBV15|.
TGTGCCACCAGCAACGGTAGGCGGGTCAGCTCTGGGGCCAACGTCCTGACTTTC
CATSNGRRVSSGANVLTF
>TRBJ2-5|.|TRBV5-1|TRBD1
TGCGCCAGCAGCGCCCAGGGGGCGGAAGAGACCCAGTACTTC
CASSAQGAEETQYF
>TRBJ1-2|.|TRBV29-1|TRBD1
TGCAGCGCCCGGACAGGGGAAAACTATGGCTACACCTTC
CSARTGENYGYTF
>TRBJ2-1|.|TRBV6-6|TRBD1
TGTGCCAGCACCCCACCCGGGACAGGGTATCATGAGCAGTTCTTC
CASTPPGTGYHEQFF
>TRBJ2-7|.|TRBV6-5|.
TGTGCCAGCAGTTACTCGAGGGCTCTTCGGTACGAGCAGTACTTC
CASSYSRALRYEQYF
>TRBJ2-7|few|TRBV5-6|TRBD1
TGTGCCAGCAGCCCTGGGGACAGCATGACCTACGAGCAGTACTTC
CASSPGDSMTYEQYF
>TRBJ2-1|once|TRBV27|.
TGTGCCAGCAGTTTATCGCGGAACTCCTACAATGAGCAGTTCTTC
CASSLSRNSYNEQFF
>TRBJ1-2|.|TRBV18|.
TGTGCCAGCTCACCACCCGGGGGGCGAGGCTATGGCTACACCTTC
CASSPPGGRGYGYTF
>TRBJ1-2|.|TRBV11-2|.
TGTGCCAGCAGCCCCAGAGTCGGGTATGGCTACACCTTC
CASSPRVGYGYTF
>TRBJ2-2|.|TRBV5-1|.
TGCGCCAGCAGCTTGGGTTCCGCCGGGGAGCTGTTTTTT
CASSLGSAGELFF
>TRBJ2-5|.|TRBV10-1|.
TGCGCCAGCAGACGTGGACTACAAGAGACCCAGTACTTC
CASRRGLQETQYF
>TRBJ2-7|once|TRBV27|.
TGTGCCAGCAGTTTAAAATCTACCTACGAGCAGTACTTC
CASSLKSTYEQYF
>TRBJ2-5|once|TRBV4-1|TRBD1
TGCGCCAGCAGCCAAGGGATCGGGACAGGTCAAGAGACCCAGTACTTC
CASSQGIGTGQETQYF
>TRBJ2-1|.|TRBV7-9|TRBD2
TGTGCCAGCACCCCCCCCGCGGGGGGGGTAAACAATGAGCAGTTCTTC
CASTPPAGGVNNEQFF
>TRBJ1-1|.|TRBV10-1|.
TGCGCCAGCGGGGAGTGGGGCAGGCCAAAGTCTGAAGCTTTCTTT
CASGEWGRPKSEAFF
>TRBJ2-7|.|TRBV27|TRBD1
TGTGCCAGCAGTTTCGGGACAGGGGGAGCCTACGAGCAGTACTTC
CASSFGTGGAYEQYF
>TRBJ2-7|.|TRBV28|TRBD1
TGTGCCAGCAGTTCCGGGACAGGGATTGAAGAGCAGTACTTC
CASSSGTGIEEQYF
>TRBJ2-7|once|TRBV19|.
TGTGCCAGTAGTATGGGGGGCTACGAGCAGTACTTC
CASSMGGYEQYF
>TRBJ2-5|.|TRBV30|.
TGTGCCTGGAGTGTTCGAGAGACCCAGTACTTC
CAWSVRETQYF
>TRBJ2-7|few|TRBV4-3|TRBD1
TGCGCCAGCAGCCGCCAGGGACAGGGTTACGAGCAGTACTTC
CASSRQGQGYEQYF
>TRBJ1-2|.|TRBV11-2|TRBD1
TGTGCCAGCAGCCCAAGTTTCCGGGACAGGGGGCCCGGGGGCTATGGCTACACCTTC
CASSPSFRDRGPGGYGYTF
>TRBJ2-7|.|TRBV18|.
TGTGCCAGCTCAGCCGGGACAAACTACGAGCAGTACTTC
CASSAGTNYEQYF